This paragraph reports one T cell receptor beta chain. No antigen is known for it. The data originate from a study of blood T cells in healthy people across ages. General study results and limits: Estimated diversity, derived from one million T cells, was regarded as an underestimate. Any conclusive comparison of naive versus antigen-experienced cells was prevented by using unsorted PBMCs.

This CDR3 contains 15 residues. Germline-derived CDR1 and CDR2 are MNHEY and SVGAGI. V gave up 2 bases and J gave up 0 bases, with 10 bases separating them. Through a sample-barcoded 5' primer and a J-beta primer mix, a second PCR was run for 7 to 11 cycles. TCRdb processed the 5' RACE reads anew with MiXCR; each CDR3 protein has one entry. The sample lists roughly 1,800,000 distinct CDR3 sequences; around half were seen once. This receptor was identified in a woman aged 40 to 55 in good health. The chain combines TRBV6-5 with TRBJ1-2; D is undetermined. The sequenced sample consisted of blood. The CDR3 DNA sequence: TGTGCCAGCAGTTACCAGGAGGGATCTAACTATGGCTACACCTTC. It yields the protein CASSYQEGSNYGYTF.